The next 19 T cell receptor beta chains were all read from a single sample in a study of OX40 agonist ivuxolimab in advanced cancers. Some clones are missing from TCRdb's copy, which holds only in-frame ones; the method was immunoSEQ multiplex PCR. The sample records fewer than 70,000 clones, 87% being singletons. The sample here was CD4+ or CD8+ T cells sorted from blood, taken in a trial of the OX40 agonist ivuxolimab. These receptors were collected from an adult with an advanced solid tumor such as melanoma, head and neck, liver or kidney cancer.

The V call is TRBV18, the J call TRBJ1-1; D may be TRBD1 (5 bases). From germline, CDR1 is KGHSH and CDR2 LQKENI. This CDR3 has 14 residues. V was cut by 6 bases and J by 1 base, with 12 bases left in between. Here the CDR3 reads CASSISGTNTEAFF. As DNA, the CDR3 is TGTGCCAGCTCTATTTCGGGGACGAACACTGAAGCTTTCTTT.

This clone came up once. This chain links TRBV6-6 with TRBJ2-7, with unresolved D. V was pared by 4 bases and J by 2 bases, with 12 bases between. Germline V gene sequence: CDR1 MNHNY, CDR2 SVGAGI (reference sequence). This CDR3 spans 14 amino acids. CDR3 protein: CASSSQDGAYEQYF. CDR3 bases: TGTGCCAGCAGTTCGCAGGATGGAGCCTACGAGCAGTACTTC.

The chain joins TRBV7-9 to TRBJ1-4; TRBD1 agrees at 8 bases. V lost 4 bases, J lost 6 bases, and 16 bases stayed unmatched. This CDR3 is 18 amino acids long. CDR1 SEHNR and CDR2 FQNEAQ come from the germline V gene (reference sequence). The CDR3 loop reads CASSSPGQGALSYEKLFF. The CDR3 DNA is TGTGCCAGCAGCTCCCCCGGCCAGGGGGCCCTGTCCTATGAAAAACTGTTTTTT.

The rearrangement uses TRBV6-5 and TRBJ2-1; D is perhaps TRBD1 or TRBD2 (5 bases each). The V end was cut by 4 bases, the J end by 6 bases, with 13 bases between. Germline CDR1 MNHEY, CDR2 SVGAGI. This CDR3 has 14 residues. CDR3 loop: CASSSGRALNEQFF. The CDR3 DNA follows: TGTGCCAGCAGTTCGGGACGGGCCCTCAATGAGCAGTTCTTC.

The chain is built from TRBV5-1 and TRBJ2-4; D possibly uses TRBD1 or TRBD2 (5 bases each). The length of the CDR3 is 15 residues. Germline V gives CDR1 SGHRS, CDR2 YFSETQ. The V end was cut by 3 bases, the J end by 6 bases, with 16 bases between. The CDR3 reads CASSSQQGGGNIQYF. The CDR3 DNA is TGCGCCAGCAGCTCCCAGCAGGGTGGGGGAAACATTCAGTACTTC.

Concerning this clone: The sample holds other DNA sequences that translate to the same CDR3. The CDR3 loop reads CASRPGLAGGNTGELFF. For the CDR3, the DNA is TGTGCCAGCAGACCCGGACTAGCGGGGGGAAACACCGGGGAGCTGTTTTTT. The V and J genes are TRBV5-4 and TRBJ2-2; 14 bases align to TRBD2. Germline loops: CDR1 SGHNT, CDR2 YYREEE (reference sequence). The junction had 5 bases not matched to a gene; V was cut back by 5 bases and J by 2 bases. The CDR3 has 17 residues.

The chain is built from TRBV20-1 and TRBJ2-7; no definite D call. Deletions cut 6 bases from V and 9 bases from J, with 15 bases between. This CDR3 spans 11 amino acids. CDR1 and CDR2 (germline): DFQATT, SNEGSKA (reference sequence). The CDR3 bases are TGCAGTGCGCGATGGTCGGAATCGCAGTACTTC. It yields the protein CSARWSESQYF.

This chain connects TRBV6-6 to TRBJ2-4; 8 bases line up with TRBD2. V shed 4 bases and J 3 bases; nucleotides not matched to a gene: 8. This CDR3 has 16 amino acids. The germline gives CDR1 MNHNY, CDR2 SVGAGI (reference sequence). This CDR3 is CASSLVGGALKNIQYF. The CDR3 bases are TGTGCCAGCAGTTTGGTCGGGGGGGCACTCAAAAACATTCAGTACTTC.

The chain links TRBV7-9 to TRBJ2-6, with 9 positions matching TRBD1. Germline loops: CDR1 SEHNR, CDR2 FQNEAQ (reference sequence). This CDR3 spans 17 amino acids. The ends lost 5 bases at V and 1 base at J; junction bases unmatched: 6. The CDR3 loop reads CASSLPGQGSGANVLTF. The CDR3 DNA is TGTGCCAGCAGCCTTCCGGGACAGGGATCTGGGGCCAACGTCCTGACTTTC.

The chain uses TRBV18 and TRBJ2-1; TRBD2 matches 8 bases. This CDR3 is built from 14 residues. The V gene's germline CDR1 is KGHSH and CDR2 LQKENI. The ends lost 3 bases at V and 2 bases at J; junction bases unmatched: 0. The CDR3 coding sequence is TGTGCCAGCTCACCGACTAGCGCCTACAATGAGCAGTTCTTC. This sequence encodes CASSPTSAYNEQFF.

J is TRBJ2-2 and V is TRBV11-1, with D unclear. This CDR3 has 15 amino acids. Germline CDR1 and CDR2: SGHAT and FQDESV (reference sequence). Trimming cost V 6 bases and J 5 bases, with 16 bases left between them. The CDR3 protein is CASRVGLTRTGELFF. The CDR3 DNA reads as TGTGCCAGCAGAGTTGGCCTAACCCGGACCGGGGAGCTGTTTTTT.

In this sample, this clone turned up a few times. The chain recombines TRBV7-2 with TRBJ2-7; TRBD1 matches at 10 bases. The CDR3 is 13 residues long. With 3 bases clipped from V and 6 bases from J, the junction kept 2 bases outside the gene matches. Per the germline V gene, CDR1 is SGHTA and CDR2 is FQGNSA. The CDR3 loop is CASSFDRGREQYF. CDR3 DNA sequence: TGTGCCAGCAGCTTCGACAGGGGGCGCGAGCAGTACTTC.

V gene TRBV28 combines with J gene TRBJ1-2; tentative D call: TRBD1 (6 bases). CDR1 and CDR2 from the germline V gene are MDHEN and SYDVKM. The CDR3 is 11 amino acids. V shed 5 bases and J shed 13 bases, with 14 bases lying between them. This CDR3 is CASSINRVCTF. The CDR3 DNA reads TGTGCCAGCAGTATAAACAGGGTCTGCACCTTC.

As DNA, the CDR3 is TGTGCCAGCAGGACTAGCGGGGGGCCACAAGAGCAGTTCTTC. It encodes CASRTSGGPQEQFF. This chain joins TRBV2 and TRBJ2-1; 13 nucleotides line up with TRBD2. V trimming: 6 bases; J trimming: 10 bases; junction bases outside the gene matches: 6. CDR1 is SNHLY, CDR2 FYNNEI, per germline. The CDR3 runs to 14 residues.

This clone was observed a few times. The chain couples TRBV5-1 to TRBJ1-5, with D possibly TRBD1 on 5 matching bases. V lost 4 bases, J lost 6 bases, and 14 bases lay in between. The CDR3 is 14 amino acids. CDR1 is SGHRS and CDR2 is YFSETQ in the germline V gene. CDR3 region: CASSTGTLGQPQHF. The CDR3 DNA sequence: TGCGCCAGCAGCACCGGGACTCTGGGTCAGCCCCAGCATTTT.

The V call is TRBV9, the J call TRBJ2-3, with 8 positions matching TRBD2. CDR3 length: 15 residues. Losses at the gene ends were 3 bases for V and 6 bases for J; bases not matched to a gene: 9. CDR1 is SGDLS and CDR2 is YYNGEE in the germline V gene. The CDR3, as DNA: TGTGCCAGCAGCGCAGCTGGGCGGGAGGCGGATACGCAGTATTTT. This sequence encodes CASSAAGREADTQYF. The complete variable domain, with remaining parts taken from reference TRBV9 and TRBJ2-3, reads DSGVTQTPKHLITATGQRVTLRCSPRSGDLSVYWYQQSLDQGLQFLIQYYNGEERAKGNILERFSAQQFPDLHSELNLSSLELGDSALYFCASSAAGREADTQYFGPGTRLTVL.

The count of this clone is one. The chain uses TRBV4-1 and TRBJ2-1; TRBD1 is a possible D gene (6 bases). CDR1 MGHRA and CDR2 YSYEKL come from the germline V gene. The CDR3 contains 16 residues. Trimming shortened V by 0 bases and J by 6 bases, and 15 bases separated the two germline ends. CDR3 sequence reads: CASSQEGAQGFNEQFF. DNA of the CDR3: TGCGCCAGCAGCCAAGAGGGGGCACAGGGATTCAATGAGCAGTTCTTC.

The chain employs TRBV5-6 and TRBJ2-5; perhaps D is TRBD1 or TRBD2 (6 bases each). The tail of the sequence fits TRBJ2-7 better, so the J call may be wrong. This CDR3 region has 13 residues. Germline CDR1 and CDR2: SGHDT and YYEEEE. The CDR3 loop is CASSPGAGYEQYF. CDR3 nucleotides: TGTGCCAGCAGCCCGGGGGCCGGGTACGAGCAGTACTTC.

The table lists this clone with a few counts. The chain joins TRBV7-8 to TRBJ2-7, with 8 bases fitting TRBD1. The V gene end was trimmed by 2 bases and the J gene end by 7 bases; junction bases not matched to a gene: 4. The CDR3 contains 13 residues. Germline values: CDR1 SGHVS, CDR2 FQNEAQ. CDR3 region: CASSLTGGREQYF. In DNA form, the CDR3 reads TGTGCCAGCAGCTTAACAGGGGGAAGGGAGCAGTACTTC.